One and the same sample provided the 3 T cell receptor beta chains below, sequenced in a study of shared T cell receptors in the human thymus. Assay: immunoSEQ multiplex PCR; the TCRdb copy retains only in-frame clones and omits some. The sample has some 640,000 clones; 87% are singletons. Separately, the same data were catalogued under a study of human thymus T cells.

Sample: thymocytes. These receptors originate from a boy under two years old with a congenital heart defect.

The chain carries TRBV5-4 and TRBJ1-6; D is unresolved. Germline V gene sequence: CDR1 SGHNT, CDR2 YYREEE (reference sequence). The V gene lost 4 bases and the J gene lost 0 bases, with 14 bases spanning the gap. CDR3 size: 17 residues. The CDR3 nucleotides are TGTGCCAGCAGCAGCGGGCCCGGAAGCTCCTATAATTCACCCCTCCACTTT. Translation: CASSSGPGSSYNSPLHF.

CDR3 nucleotides: TGCGCCAGCAGCCAGGGGGGAATCACAGGTGGGGTTTTACCTGAAGCTTTCTTT. Protein sequence: CASSQGGITGGVLPEAFF. The chain is built from TRBV4-1 and TRBJ1-1, with D perhaps matching TRBD1 (5 bases). Germline-derived CDR1 and CDR2 are MGHRA and YSYEKL. Trimming pared 3 bases from V and 6 bases from J, leaving 26 bases between. This CDR3 spans 18 amino acids.

The chain links TRBV10-2 to TRBJ2-7, with unresolved D. CDR1 WSHSY and CDR2 SAAADI come from the germline V gene. CDR3 length: 17 residues. Trimming removed 7 bases from V and 0 bases from J, with 22 bases in between. CDR3 protein: CASIKSGYIFASYEQYF. As DNA, the CDR3 is TGCGCCAGCATAAAATCAGGATATATTTTCGCCTCCTACGAGCAGTACTTC.